This note documents a single TCR beta chain sequence. No antigen is known for it. This sample stems from a study of metastatic and nonmetastatic thyroid tumors. As for the study in general: Repertoires from blood and tumor or nodule tissue of malignant and benign thyroid patients were compared.

CDR1 SGHKS and CDR2 YYEKEE come from the germline V gene (reference sequence). This CDR3 has 15 residues. V gave up 0 bases and J gave up 3 bases, with 13 bases separating them. Methods used by the authors: Building a distant-metastasis classifier for papillary thyroid cancer drew on CDR3 differences across clinicopathological groups. From the PCR reads, TCRdb re-called clones with MiXCR. The V and J calls shown here were made by TCRdb, not taken from the authors' results. The table includes about 40,000 clones, 11% detected once. Study outcomes and limitations: Benign nodules were reported to have significantly lower TCR beta diversity than malignant thyroid tumors, in blood and tumor.

All patients were treatment-naive before thyroid surgery. The sequenced sample consisted of blood. The V and J genes are TRBV5-5 and TRBJ2-7; D gene uncertain. The TCR originated in a female donor with papillary thyroid cancer or a benign thyroid nodule (not recorded which). Some clones in this sample may be carry-over from other donors' samples. The CDR3 protein is CASSLASQSLYEQYF. DNA for the CDR3: TGTGCCAGCAGCTTGGCCTCCCAGTCCCTCTACGAGCAGTACTTC.